Listed here are 11 T cell receptor beta chains from one sample, sequenced in a study of blood T cell repertoires in COVID-19. The data were produced by immunoSEQ multiplex PCR, yet TCRdb's version contains in-frame clones alone and is incomplete. The repertoire holds some 70,000 clones, 60% to 80% seen once, with roughly 6.5% in the top ten. Sequencing input: peripheral blood. The receptors here all came from a woman aged 55 to 70 with acute or convalescent COVID-19.

This clone was seen only a few times. V is TRBV11-2 and J is TRBJ2-7, with D possibly TRBD1 on 5 matching bases. The CDR3 has 15 amino acids. Trimming pared 3 bases from V and 1 base from J, leaving 13 bases between. Germline V gene lookup returns CDR1 SGHAT and CDR2 FQNNGV. This CDR3 is CASSLVGRRSYEQYF. Here the CDR3 DNA reads TGTGCCAGCAGCTTGGTGGGGCGACGGTCCTACGAGCAGTACTTC.

This clone was picked up a small number of times. The CDR3 here is CASSLVTDSYEQYF. The CDR3, as DNA: TGCGCCAGCAGCTTGGTGACAGATAGCTACGAGCAGTACTTC. This rearrangement joins TRBV5-1 to TRBJ2-7, with D possibly TRBD1 on 5 matching bases. Trimming shortened V by 0 bases and J by 3 bases, and 10 bases separated the two germline ends. The germline V gene has CDR1 SGHRS and CDR2 YFSETQ. This CDR3 is 14 amino acids long.

The sample holds a few counts of this clone. The CDR3 here is CASSLETGPRAEGTNEKLFF. In nucleotides, the CDR3 is TGCGCCAGCAGCTTGGAGACGGGGCCACGGGCGGAGGGAACTAATGAAAAACTGTTTTTT. The chain carries TRBV5-1 and TRBJ1-4; weak D call: TRBD1 (5 bases). The V end lost 0 bases, the J end lost 1 base, and 22 bases lay between the germline ends. This CDR3 is 20 amino acids long. CDR1 SGHRS and CDR2 YFSETQ come from the germline V gene.

This chain joins TRBV19 and TRBJ1-2; D may be TRBD1 (6 bases). Trimming removed 3 bases at V and 6 bases at J, with 14 bases between. The CDR3 sequence is 14 residues long. Germline CDR1 and CDR2: LNHDA and SQIVND (reference sequence). This CDR3 is CASSIRAGVNGYTF. The CDR3 DNA is TGTGCCAGTAGTATTCGGGCAGGGGTGAATGGCTACACCTTC.

This chain uses TRBV7-3 with TRBJ2-1; 7 bases match TRBD2. CDR3 size: 13 residues. V trimming: 5 bases; J trimming: 6 bases; junction bases outside the gene matches: 4. Germline CDR1 and CDR2: SGHTA and FQGTGA. CDR3 bases: TGTGCCAGCAGCCCCGGGACTACCAATGAGCAGTTCTTC. Encoded protein: CASSPGTTNEQFF.

The rearrangement joins TRBV24-1 to TRBJ2-2; 11 bases are shared with TRBD1. Losses at the gene ends were 8 bases for V and 2 bases for J; bases not matched to a gene: 3. Per the germline V gene, CDR1 is KGHDR and CDR2 is SFDVKD. The CDR3 is made up of 15 amino acids. DNA of the CDR3: TGTGCCACCATGGGACAGGGGGGAAACACCGGGGAGCTGTTTTTT. This encodes CATMGQGGNTGELFF.

The chain carries TRBV9 and TRBJ1-6; perhaps TRBD1 as D (5 bases). V lost 4 bases and J lost 7, with 18 bases in between. Looked up from germline, CDR1 is SGDLS and CDR2 is YYNGEE. The length of the CDR3 is 16 residues. CDR3: CASSPRPAEGNSPLHF. The CDR3 DNA reads TGTGCCAGCAGCCCCCGCCCGGCGGAGGGGAATTCACCCCTCCACTTT.

The J gene is TRBJ2-5, the V gene TRBV6-2 or TRBV6-3; TRBD1 might be the D (5 bases). The V gene's germline CDR1 is MNHEY and CDR2 SVGEGT. Between the trimmed V and J ends, which lost 3 bases and 1 base, there was a span of 9 bases. CDR3 size: 14 residues. CDR3 sequence reads: CASSYVGLQETQYF. CDR3 nucleotide sequence: TGTGCCAGCAGTTATGTGGGGCTCCAAGAGACCCAGTACTTC.

CDR3 sequence: CASSLGRGTSTDTQYF. CDR3 DNA: TGTGCCAGCAGCTTGGGCAGGGGAACGAGCACAGATACGCAGTATTTT. The rearrangement links TRBV5-5 to TRBJ2-3; tentatively, D is TRBD1 (6 bases). This CDR3 contains 16 residues. Trimming took 0 bases from V and 0 from J, leaving 11 bases between them. Germline lookup yields CDR1 SGHKS and CDR2 YYEKEE (reference sequence).

As DNA, the CDR3 is TGTGCCAGCAGCCGGACTAGCGGGGGGTTCACAGATACGCAGTATTTT. Amino acid sequence: CASSRTSGGFTDTQYF. V and J are TRBV7-3 and TRBJ2-3; TRBD2 aligns across 14 bases. Germline values: CDR1 SGHTA, CDR2 FQGTGA. Unmatched junction bases numbered 3, after V lost 5 bases and J lost 2 bases. The CDR3 sequence is 16 residues long.

The chain links TRBV19 to TRBJ1-5; 7 bases map to TRBD1. Germline V lookup: CDR1 LNHDA, CDR2 SQIVND (reference sequence). Trimming cost V 1 base and J 0 bases; bases outside gene matches: 6. The CDR3 contains 17 residues. The CDR3 DNA sequence: TGTGCCAGTAGTATAGGCCGACAGGGTTATAGCAATCAGCCCCAGCATTTT. Protein: CASSIGRQGYSNQPQHF.